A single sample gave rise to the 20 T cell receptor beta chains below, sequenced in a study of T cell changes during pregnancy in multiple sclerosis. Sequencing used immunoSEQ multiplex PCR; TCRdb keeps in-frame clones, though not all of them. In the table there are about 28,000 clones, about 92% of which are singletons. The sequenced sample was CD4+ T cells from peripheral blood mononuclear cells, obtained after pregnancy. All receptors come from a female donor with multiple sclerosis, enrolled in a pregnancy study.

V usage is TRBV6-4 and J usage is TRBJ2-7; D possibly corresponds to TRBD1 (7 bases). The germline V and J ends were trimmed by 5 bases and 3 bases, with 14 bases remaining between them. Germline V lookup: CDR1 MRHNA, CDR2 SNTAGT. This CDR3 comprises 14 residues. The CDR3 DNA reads TGTGCCAGCAGTACAGGGGTGGGGGGCTACGAGCAGTACTTC. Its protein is CASSTGVGGYEQYF.

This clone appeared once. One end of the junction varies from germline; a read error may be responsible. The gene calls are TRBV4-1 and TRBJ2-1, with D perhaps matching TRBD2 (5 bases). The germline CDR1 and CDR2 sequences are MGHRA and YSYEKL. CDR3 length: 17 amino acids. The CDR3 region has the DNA TGCGCCAGCAGCCAAGGCATCGGACTTCTCTCCCACAATGAGCAGTTCTTC. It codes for CASSQGIGLLSHNEQFF.

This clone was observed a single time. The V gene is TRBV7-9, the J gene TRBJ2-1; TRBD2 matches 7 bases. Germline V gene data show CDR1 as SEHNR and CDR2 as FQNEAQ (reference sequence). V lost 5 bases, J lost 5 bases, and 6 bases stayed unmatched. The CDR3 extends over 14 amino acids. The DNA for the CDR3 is TGTGCCAGCAGCCACCCGGGGGGAAACAATGAGCAGTTCTTC. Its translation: CASSHPGGNNEQFF.

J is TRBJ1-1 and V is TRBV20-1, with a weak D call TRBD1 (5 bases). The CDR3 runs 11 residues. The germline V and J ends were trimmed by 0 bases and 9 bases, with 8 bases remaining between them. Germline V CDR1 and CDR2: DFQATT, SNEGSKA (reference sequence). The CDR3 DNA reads TGCAGTGCTAGAGACAGGGTGAAAGCTTTCTTT. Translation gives CSARDRVKAFF.

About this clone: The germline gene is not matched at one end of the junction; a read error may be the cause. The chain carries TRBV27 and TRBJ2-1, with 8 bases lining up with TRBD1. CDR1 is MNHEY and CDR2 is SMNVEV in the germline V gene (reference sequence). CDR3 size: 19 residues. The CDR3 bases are TGTGCCAGTAGTTTGAAAAAACGGACAGGGCTTTTCTTCAGGGATGAGCAGTTCTTC. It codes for CASSLKKRTGLFFRDEQFF.

The chain's CDR3 is CSVALTGGTYEQYF. CDR3 coding DNA: TGCAGCGTTGCGTTAACAGGGGGAACCTACGAGCAGTACTTC. V and J are TRBV29-1 and TRBJ2-7, with 8 bases lining up with TRBD1. The CDR3 runs 14 residues. Trimming took 4 bases from V and 2 from J; bases not matched to a gene: 7. Germline V gives CDR1 SQVTM, CDR2 ANQGSEA.

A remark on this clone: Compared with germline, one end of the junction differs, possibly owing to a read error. The CDR3 loop reads CASGLELVQGAADTQYF. The CDR3 DNA reads TGTGCCAGCGGCTTAGAGTTGGTGCAGGGGGCGGCAGATACGCAGTATTTT. The V gene is TRBV7-9, the J gene TRBJ2-3; TRBD1 matches 8 bases. This CDR3 has 17 residues. Germline loops: CDR1 SEHNR, CDR2 FQNEAQ (reference sequence). Full variable domain (outside the CDR3, taken from reference TRBV7-9 and TRBJ2-3): DTGVSQNPRHKITKRGQNVTFRCDPISEHNRLYWYRQTLGQGPEFLTYFQNEAQLEKSRLLSDRFSAERPKGSFSTLEIQRTEQGDSAMYLCASGLELVQGAADTQYFGPGTRLTVL.

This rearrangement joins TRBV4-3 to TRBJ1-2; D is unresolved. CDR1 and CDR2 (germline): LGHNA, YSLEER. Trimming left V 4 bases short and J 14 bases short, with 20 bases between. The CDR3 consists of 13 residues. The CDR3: CASSPELGWGETF. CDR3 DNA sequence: TGCGCCAGCAGCCCGGAGTTAGGGTGGGGAGAAACCTTC.

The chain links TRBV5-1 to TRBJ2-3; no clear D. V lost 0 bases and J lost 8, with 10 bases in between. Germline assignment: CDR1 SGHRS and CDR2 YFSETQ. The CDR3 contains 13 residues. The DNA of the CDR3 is TGCGCCAGCAGCTTGGACCCGTCCGGTACGCAGTATTTT. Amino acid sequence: CASSLDPSGTQYF.

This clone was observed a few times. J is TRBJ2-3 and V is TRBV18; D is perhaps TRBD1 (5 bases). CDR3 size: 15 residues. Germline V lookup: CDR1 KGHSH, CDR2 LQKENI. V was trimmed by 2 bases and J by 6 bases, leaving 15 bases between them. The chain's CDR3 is CASSPSTVTADTQYF. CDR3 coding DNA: TGTGCCAGCTCACCATCGACAGTCACGGCGGATACGCAGTATTTT.

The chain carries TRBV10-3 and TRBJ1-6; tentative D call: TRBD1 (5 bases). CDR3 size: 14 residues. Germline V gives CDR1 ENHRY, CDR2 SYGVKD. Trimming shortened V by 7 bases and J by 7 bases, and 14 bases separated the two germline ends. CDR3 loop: CAIKAGLQNSPLHF. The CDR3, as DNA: TGTGCCATCAAGGCGGGGCTGCAAAATTCACCCCTCCACTTT.

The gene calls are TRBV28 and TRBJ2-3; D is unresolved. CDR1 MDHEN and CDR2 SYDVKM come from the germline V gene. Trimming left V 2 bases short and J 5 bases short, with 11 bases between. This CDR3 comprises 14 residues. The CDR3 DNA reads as TGTGCCAGCAGTTTACCGCCCCTACGAGATACGCAGTATTTT. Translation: CASSLPPLRDTQYF.

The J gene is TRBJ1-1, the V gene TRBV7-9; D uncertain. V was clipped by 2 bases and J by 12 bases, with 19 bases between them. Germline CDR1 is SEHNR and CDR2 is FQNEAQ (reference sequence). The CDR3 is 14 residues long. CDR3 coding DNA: TGTGCCAGCAGCTTAACTACACCCGGGGATTCCACTTTCTTT. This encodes CASSLTTPGDSTFF. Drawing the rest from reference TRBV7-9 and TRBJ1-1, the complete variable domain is DTGVSQNPRHKITKRGQNVTFRCDPISEHNRLYWYRQTLGQGPEFLTYFQNEAQLEKSRLLSDRFSAERPKGSFSTLEIQRTEQGDSAMYLCASSLTTPGDSTFFGQGTRLTVV.

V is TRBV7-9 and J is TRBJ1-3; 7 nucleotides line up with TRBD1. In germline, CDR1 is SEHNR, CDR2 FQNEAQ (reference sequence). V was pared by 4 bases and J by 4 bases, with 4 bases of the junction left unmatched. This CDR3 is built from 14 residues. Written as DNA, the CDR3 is TGTGCCAGCAGCTCATGGACAGGAGGAAACACCATATATTTT. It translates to CASSSWTGGNTIYF.

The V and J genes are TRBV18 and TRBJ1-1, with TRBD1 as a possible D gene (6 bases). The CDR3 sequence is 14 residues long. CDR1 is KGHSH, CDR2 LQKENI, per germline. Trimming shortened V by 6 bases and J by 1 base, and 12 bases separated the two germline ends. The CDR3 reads CASSPIQGNTEAFF. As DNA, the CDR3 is TGTGCCAGCTCGCCAATACAGGGGAACACTGAAGCTTTCTTT.

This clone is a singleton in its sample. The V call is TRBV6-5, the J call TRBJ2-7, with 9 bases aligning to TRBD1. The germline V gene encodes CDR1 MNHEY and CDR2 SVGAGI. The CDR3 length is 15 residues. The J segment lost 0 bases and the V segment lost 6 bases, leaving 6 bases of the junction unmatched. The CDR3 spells CASSPGQGNSYEQYF. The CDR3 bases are TGTGCCAGCAGCCCCGGACAGGGGAACTCCTACGAGCAGTACTTC.

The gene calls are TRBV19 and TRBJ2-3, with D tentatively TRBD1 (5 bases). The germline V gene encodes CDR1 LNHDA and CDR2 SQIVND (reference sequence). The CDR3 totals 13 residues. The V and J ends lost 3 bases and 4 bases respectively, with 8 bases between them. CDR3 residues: CASSIQGADTQYF. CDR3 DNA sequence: TGTGCCAGTAGTATCCAGGGTGCAGATACGCAGTATTTT.

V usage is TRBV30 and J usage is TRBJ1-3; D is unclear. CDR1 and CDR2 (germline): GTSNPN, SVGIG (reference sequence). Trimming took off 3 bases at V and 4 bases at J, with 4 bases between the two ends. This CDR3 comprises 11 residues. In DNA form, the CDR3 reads TGTGCCTGGAGCCAGGGAAACACCATATATTTT. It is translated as CAWSQGNTIYF.

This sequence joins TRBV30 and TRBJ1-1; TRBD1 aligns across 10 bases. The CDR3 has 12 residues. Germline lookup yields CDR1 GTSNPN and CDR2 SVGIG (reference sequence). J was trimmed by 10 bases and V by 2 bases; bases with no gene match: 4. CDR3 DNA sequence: TGTGCCTGGAGTTTTGGGACAGGGGCAGCTTTCTTT. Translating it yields CAWSFGTGAAFF.

Here the CDR3 reads CASSLMRLRHSYNEQFF. For the CDR3, the DNA is TGCGCCAGCAGCTTGATGAGGTTGCGGCACTCCTACAATGAGCAGTTCTTC. The chain has TRBV5-1 and TRBJ2-1; D not certain. V gave up 1 base and J gave up 0 bases, with 14 bases separating them. The CDR3 totals 17 residues. Germline V gene data show CDR1 as SGHRS and CDR2 as YFSETQ.